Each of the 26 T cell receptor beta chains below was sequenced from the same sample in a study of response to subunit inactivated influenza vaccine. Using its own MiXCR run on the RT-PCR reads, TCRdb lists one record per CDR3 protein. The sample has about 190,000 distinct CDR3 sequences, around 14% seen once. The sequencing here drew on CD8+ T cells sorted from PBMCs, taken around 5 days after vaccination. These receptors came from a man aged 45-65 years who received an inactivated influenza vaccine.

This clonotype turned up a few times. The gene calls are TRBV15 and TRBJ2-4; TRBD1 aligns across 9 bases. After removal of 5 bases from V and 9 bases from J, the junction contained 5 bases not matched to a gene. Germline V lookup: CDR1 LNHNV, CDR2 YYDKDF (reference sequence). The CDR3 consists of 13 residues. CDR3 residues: CATSGGQGGIQYF. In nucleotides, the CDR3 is TGTGCCACCAGCGGGGGACAGGGCGGCATTCAGTACTTC.

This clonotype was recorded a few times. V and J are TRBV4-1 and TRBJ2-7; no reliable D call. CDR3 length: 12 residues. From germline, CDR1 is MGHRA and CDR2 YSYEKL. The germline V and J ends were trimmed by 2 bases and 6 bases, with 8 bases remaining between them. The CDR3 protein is CASSQPGFEQYF. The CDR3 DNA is TGCGCCAGCAGCCAACCAGGATTCGAGCAGTACTTC.

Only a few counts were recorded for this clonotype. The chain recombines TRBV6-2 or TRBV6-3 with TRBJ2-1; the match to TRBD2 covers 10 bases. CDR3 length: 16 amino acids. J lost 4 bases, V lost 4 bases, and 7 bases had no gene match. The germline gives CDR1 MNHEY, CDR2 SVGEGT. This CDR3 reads CASSLAGTSAYNEQFF. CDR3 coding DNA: TGTGCCAGCAGTTTAGCCGGGACTAGCGCATACAATGAGCAGTTCTTC.

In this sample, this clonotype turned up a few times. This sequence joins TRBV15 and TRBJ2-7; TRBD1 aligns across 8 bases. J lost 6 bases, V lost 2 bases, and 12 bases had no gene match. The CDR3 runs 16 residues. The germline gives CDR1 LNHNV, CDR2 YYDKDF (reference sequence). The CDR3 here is CATSRIPTGEILEQYF. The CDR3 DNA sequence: TGTGCCACCAGCAGAATCCCGACAGGGGAGATCCTCGAGCAGTACTTC.

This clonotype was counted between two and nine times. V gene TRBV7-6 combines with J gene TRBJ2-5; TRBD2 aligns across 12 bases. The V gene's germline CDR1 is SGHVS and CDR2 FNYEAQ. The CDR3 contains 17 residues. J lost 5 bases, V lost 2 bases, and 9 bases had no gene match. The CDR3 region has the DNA TGTGCCAGCAGCTTATCCCCACTAGCGGGGGGAGGGGAGACCCAGTACTTC. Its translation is CASSLSPLAGGGETQYF.

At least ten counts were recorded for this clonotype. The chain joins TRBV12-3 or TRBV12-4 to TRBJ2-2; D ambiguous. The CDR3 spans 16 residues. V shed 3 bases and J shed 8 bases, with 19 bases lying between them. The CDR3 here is CASSLIRNNSPGELFF. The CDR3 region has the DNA TGTGCCAGCAGTTTGATCAGGAATAACTCTCCGGGGGAGCTGTTTTTT.

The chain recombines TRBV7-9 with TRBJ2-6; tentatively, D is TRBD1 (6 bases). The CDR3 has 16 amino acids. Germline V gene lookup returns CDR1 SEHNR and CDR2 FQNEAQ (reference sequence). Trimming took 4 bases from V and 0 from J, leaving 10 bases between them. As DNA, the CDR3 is TGTGCCAGCAGCTATTCAGGGGACTCTGGGGCCAACGTCCTGACTTTC. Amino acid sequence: CASSYSGDSGANVLTF.

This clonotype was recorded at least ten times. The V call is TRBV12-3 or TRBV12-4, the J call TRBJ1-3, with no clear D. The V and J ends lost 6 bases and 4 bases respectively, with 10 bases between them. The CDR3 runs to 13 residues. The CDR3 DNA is TGTGCCAGCAGCCCCTCTCCCGGAAACACCATATATTTT. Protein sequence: CASSPSPGNTIYF.

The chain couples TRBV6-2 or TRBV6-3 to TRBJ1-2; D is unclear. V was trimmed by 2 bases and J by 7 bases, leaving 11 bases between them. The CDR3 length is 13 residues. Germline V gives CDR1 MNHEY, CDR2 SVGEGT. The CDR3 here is CASSYPGRSGYTF. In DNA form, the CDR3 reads TGTGCCAGCAGTTACCCGGGGAGGTCTGGCTACACCTTC.

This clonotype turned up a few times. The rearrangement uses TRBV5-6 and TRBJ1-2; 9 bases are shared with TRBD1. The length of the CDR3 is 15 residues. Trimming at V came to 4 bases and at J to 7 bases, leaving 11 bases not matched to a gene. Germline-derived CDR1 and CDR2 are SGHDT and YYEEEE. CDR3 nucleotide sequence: TGTGCCAGCAGCATGACAGGGGGTGGAGCGTCTGGCTACACCTTC. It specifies CASSMTGGGASGYTF. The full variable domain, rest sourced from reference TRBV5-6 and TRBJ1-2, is DAGVTQSPTHLIKTRGQQVTLRCSPKSGHDTVSWYQQALGQGPQFIFQYYEEEERQRGNFPDRFSGHQFPNYSSELNVNALLLGDSALYLCASSMTGGGASGYTFGSGTRLTVV.

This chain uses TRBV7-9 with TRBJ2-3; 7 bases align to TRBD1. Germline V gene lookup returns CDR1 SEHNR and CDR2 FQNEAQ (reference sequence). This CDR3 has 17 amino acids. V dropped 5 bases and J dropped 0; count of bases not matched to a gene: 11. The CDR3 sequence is CASSPFMGQYSTDTQYF. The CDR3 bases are TGTGCCAGCAGCCCATTTATGGGACAGTATAGCACAGATACGCAGTATTTT.

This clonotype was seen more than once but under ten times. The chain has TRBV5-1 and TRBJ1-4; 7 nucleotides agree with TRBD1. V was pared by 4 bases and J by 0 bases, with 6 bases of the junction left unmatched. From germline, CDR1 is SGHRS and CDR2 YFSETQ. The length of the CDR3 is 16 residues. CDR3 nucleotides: TGCGCCAGCAGCACCCGAACAGGGGCAACTAATGAAAAACTGTTTTTT. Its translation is CASSTRTGATNEKLFF.

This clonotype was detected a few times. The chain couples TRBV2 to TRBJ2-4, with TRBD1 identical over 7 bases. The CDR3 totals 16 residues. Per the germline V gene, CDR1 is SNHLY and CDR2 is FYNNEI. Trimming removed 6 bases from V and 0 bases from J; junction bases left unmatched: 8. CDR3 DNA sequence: TGTGCCAGCAGCGGGCCGACAGGGCTAGCCAAAAACATTCAGTACTTC. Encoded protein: CASSGPTGLAKNIQYF.

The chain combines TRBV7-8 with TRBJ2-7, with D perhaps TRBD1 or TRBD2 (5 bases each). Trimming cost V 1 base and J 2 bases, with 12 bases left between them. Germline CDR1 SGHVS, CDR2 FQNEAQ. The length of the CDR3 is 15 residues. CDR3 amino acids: CASSLGAGSPYEQYF. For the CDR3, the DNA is TGTGCCAGCAGCTTAGGGGCAGGGAGCCCCTACGAGCAGTACTTC.

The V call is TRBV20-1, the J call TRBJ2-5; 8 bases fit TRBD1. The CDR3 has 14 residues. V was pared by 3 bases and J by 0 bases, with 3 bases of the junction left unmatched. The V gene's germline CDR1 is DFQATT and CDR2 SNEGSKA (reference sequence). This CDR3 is CSASWTGNQETQYF. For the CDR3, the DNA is TGCAGTGCTAGCTGGACAGGGAACCAAGAGACCCAGTACTTC.

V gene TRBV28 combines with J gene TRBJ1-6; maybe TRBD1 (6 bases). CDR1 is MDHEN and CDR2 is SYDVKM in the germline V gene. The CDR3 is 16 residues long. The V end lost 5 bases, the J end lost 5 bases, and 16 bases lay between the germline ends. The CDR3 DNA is TGTGCCAGCAGTGAAATGGACAGATTGAATAATTCACCCCTCCACTTT. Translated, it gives CASSEMDRLNNSPLHF.

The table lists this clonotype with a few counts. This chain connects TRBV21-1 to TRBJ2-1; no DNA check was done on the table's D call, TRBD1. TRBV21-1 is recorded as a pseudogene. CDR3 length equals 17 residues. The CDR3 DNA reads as TGTGCCAGCAGCAGGGGACAGTCGTTTAGCTCCTACAATGAGCAGTTCTTC. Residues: CASSRGQSFSSYNEQFF.

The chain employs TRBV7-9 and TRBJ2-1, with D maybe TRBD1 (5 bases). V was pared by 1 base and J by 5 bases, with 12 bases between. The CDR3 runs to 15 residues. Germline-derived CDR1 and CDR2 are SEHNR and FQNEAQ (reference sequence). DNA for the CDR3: TGTGCCAGCAGCTTAGTAGGGCCAGGGAACAATGAGCAGTTCTTC. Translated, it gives CASSLVGPGNNEQFF.

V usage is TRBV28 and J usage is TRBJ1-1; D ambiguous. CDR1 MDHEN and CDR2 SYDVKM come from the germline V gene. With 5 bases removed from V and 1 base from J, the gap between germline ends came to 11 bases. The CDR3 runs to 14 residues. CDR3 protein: CASSDTGGNTEAFF. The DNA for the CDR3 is TGTGCCAGCAGTGATACGGGAGGGAACACTGAAGCTTTCTTT.

CDR3 bases: TGTGCCAGCAGCATCGGACCCCGCGAGCAGTACTTC. Translation gives CASSIGPREQYF. V usage is TRBV5-6 and J usage is TRBJ2-7; D is unresolved. The CDR3 length is 12 residues. V was shortened by 4 bases and J by 6 bases, with 11 bases between the two germline ends. Germline V gene data show CDR1 as SGHDT and CDR2 as YYEEEE.

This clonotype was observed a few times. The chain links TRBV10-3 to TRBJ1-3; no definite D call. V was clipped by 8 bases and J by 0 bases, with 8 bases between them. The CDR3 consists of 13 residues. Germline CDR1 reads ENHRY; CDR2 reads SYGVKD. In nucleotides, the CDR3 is TGTGCCATCCTAGCGAGCTCTGGAAACACCATATATTTT. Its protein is CAILASSGNTIYF.

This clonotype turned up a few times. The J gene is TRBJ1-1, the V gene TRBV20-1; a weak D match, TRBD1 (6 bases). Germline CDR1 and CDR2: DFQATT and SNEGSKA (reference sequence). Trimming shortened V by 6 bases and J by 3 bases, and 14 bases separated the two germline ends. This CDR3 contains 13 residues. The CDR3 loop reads CSALHRDYTEAFF. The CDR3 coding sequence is TGCAGTGCCCTCCACAGGGATTACACTGAAGCTTTCTTT.

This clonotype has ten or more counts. This chain's CDR3 is CATVPSEHYNEQFF. The CDR3 DNA reads TGTGCCACCGTACCTAGCGAACACTACAATGAGCAGTTCTTC. V and J are TRBV2 and TRBJ2-1; D might be TRBD2 (6 bases). The CDR3 consists of 14 residues. Trimming shortened V by 10 bases and J by 3 bases, and 16 bases separated the two germline ends. CDR1 is SNHLY and CDR2 is FYNNEI in the germline V gene.

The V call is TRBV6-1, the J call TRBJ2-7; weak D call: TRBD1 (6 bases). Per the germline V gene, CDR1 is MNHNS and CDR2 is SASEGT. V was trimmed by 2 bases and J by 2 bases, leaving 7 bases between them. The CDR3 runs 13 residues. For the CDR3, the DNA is TGTGCCAGCAGTGAAAGGGACACCTACGAGCAGTACTTC. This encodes CASSERDTYEQYF.

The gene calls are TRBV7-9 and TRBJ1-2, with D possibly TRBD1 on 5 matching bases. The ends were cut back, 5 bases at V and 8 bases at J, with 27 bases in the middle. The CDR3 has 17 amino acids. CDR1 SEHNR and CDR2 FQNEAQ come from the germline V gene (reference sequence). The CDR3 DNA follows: TGTGCCAGCAGCCGATTCCGACCCAGGGATTTCGCAGAAGGCTACACCTTC. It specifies CASSRFRPRDFAEGYTF.

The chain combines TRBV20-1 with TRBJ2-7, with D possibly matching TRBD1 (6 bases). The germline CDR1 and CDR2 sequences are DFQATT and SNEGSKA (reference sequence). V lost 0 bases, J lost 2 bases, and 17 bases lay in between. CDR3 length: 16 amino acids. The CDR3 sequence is CSARDVLTGRTYEQYF. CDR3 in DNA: TGCAGTGCTAGAGATGTGTTGACAGGTCGGACCTACGAGCAGTACTTC.